The sequence of this T cell receptor beta chain was determined in a study of cytomegalovirus exposure and HLA in healthy donors. Study as a whole: Approximately 85 million unique TCRs from HLA-typed donors were held in an early data release. Study results and limitations: Later analysis revealed greater clonal expansion in HLA-associated TCR beta chains than in equally common others. Across donors, presence/absence analyses took sequencing depth to be roughly uniform. Cytomegalovirus status was reportedly diagnosed by the classifier with high sensitivity and specificity.

The study ran its PCR with 60 Vbeta and 13 Jbeta primers. The repertoire was sequenced with immunoSEQ multiplex PCR; TCRdb's copy has only in-frame clones and lacks some. The table records about 120,000 clones, over 15% of them present only once. About this clone: No antigen is known for it.

The CDR3 runs 13 residues. Germline V gives CDR1 SGDLS, CDR2 YYNGEE. The germline V and J ends were trimmed by 3 bases and 5 bases, with 9 bases remaining between them. The sequenced material came from PBMCs. The sequence was obtained from a female donor in good health and CMV-seropositive. The chain combines TRBV9 with TRBJ1-3, with D uncertain. The CDR3 region is CASSEGVRNTIYF. The CDR3 region has the DNA TGTGCCAGCAGCGAGGGAGTTAGAAACACCATATATTTT.